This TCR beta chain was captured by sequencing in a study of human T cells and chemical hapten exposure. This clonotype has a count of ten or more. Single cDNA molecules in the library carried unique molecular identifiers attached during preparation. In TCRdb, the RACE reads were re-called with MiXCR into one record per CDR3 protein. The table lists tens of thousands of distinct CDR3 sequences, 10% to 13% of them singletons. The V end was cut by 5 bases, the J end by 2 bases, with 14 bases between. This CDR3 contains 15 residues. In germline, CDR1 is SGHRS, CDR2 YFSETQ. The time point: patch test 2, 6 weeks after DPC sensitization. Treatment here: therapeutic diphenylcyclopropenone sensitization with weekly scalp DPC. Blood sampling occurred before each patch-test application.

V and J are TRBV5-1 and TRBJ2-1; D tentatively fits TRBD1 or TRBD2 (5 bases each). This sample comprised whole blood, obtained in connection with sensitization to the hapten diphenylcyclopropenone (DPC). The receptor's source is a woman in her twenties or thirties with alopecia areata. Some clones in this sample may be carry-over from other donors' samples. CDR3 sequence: CASRLDEGTYNEQFF. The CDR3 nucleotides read TGCGCCAGCAGACTGGACGAGGGGACCTACAATGAGCAGTTCTTC.